This T cell receptor beta chain appears in the sequencing data of a study of T cell responses to AZD1222 COVID-19 vaccine. Clones were sequenced by immunoSEQ multiplex PCR, and TCRdb holds only the in-frame ones, with some missing. Counted here are 85,000 to 110,000 clones, around 91% occurring once; the ten biggest clones make up 45%. The material was peripheral blood, obtained on day 0 of AZD1222 vaccination. The clonotype was recovered from an adult in good health.

The CDR3 sequence: CASSKGRAGYNEQFF. The DNA for the CDR3 is TGTGCCAGTAGTAAGGGCCGGGCAGGGTACAATGAGCAGTTCTTC. The chain combines TRBV19 with TRBJ2-1; D is perhaps TRBD1 (5 bases). Trimming cost V 4 bases and J 4 bases, with 14 bases left between them. Germline CDR1 and CDR2: LNHDA and SQIVND (reference sequence). This CDR3 spans 15 amino acids.